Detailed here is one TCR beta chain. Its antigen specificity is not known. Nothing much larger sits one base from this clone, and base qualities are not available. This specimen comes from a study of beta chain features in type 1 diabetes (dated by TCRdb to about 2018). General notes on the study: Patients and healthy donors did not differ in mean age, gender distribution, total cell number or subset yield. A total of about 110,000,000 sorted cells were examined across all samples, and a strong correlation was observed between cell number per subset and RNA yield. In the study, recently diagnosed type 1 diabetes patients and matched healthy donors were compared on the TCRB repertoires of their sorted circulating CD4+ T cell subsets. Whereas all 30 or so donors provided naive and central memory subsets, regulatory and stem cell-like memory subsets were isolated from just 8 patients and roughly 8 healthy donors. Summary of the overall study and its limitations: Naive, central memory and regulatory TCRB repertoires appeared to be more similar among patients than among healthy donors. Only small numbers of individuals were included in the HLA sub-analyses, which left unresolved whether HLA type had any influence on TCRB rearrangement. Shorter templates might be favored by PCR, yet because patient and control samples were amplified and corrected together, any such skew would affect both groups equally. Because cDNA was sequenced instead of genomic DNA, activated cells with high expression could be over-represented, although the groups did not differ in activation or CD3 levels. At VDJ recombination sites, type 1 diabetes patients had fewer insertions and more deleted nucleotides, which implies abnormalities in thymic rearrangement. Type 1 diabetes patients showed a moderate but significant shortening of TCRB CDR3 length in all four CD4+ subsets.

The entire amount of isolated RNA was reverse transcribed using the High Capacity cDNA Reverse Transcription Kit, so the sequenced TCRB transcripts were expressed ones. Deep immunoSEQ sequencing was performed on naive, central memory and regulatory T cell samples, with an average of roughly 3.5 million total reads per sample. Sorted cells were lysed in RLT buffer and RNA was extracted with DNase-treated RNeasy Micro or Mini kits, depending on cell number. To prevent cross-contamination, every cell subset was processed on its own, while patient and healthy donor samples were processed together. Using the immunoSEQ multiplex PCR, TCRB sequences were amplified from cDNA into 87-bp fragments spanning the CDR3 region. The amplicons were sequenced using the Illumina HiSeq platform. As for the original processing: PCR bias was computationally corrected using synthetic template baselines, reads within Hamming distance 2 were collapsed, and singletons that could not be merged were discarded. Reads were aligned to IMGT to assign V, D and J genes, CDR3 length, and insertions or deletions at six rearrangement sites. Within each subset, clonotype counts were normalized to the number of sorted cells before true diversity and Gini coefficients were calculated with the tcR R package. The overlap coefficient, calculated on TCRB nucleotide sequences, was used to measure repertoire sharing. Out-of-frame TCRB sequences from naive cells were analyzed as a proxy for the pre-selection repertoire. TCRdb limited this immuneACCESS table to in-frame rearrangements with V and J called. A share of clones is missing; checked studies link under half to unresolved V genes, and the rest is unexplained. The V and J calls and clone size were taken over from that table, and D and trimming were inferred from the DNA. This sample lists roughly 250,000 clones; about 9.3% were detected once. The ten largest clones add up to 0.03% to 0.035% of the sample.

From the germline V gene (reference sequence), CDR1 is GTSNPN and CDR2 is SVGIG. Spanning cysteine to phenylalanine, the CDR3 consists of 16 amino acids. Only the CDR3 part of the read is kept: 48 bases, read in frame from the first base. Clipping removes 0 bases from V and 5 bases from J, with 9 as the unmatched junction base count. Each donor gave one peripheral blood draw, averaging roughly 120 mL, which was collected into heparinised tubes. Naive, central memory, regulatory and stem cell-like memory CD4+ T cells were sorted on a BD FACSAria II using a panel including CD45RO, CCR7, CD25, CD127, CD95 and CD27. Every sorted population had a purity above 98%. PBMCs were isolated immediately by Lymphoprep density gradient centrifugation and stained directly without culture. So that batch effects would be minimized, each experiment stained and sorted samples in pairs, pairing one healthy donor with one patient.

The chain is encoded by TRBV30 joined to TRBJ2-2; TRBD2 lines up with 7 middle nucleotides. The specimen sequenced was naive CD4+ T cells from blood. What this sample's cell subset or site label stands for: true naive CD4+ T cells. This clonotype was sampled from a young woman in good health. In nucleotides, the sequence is TGTGCCTGGAGTGTGCGGGGAGGGACGGTAACCGGGGAGCTGTTTTTT. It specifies CAWSVRGGTVTGELFF. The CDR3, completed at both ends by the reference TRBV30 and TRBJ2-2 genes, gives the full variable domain SQTIHQWPATLVQPVGSPLSLECTVEGTSNPNLYWYRQAAGRGLQLLFYSVGIGQISSEVPQNLSASRPQDRQFILSSKKLLLSDSGFYLCAWSVRGGTVTGELFFGEGSRLTVL.